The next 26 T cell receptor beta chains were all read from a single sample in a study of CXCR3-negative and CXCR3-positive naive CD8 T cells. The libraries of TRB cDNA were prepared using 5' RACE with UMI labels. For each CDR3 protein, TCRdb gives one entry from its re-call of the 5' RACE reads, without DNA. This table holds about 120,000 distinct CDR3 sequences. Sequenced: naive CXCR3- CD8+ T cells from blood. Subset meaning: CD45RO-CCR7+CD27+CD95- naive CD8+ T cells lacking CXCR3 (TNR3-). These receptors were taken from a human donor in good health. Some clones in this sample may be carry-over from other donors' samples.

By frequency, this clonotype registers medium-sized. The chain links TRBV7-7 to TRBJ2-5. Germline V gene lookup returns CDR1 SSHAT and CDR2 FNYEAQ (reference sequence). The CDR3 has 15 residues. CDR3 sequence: CASSTATTTLETQYF.

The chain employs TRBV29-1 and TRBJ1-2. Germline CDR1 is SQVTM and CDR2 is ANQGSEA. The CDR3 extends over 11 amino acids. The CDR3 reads CSDKVGVGYTF.

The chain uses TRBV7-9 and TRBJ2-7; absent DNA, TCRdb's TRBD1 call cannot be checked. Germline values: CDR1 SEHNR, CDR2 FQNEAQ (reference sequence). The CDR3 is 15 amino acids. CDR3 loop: CASSPTRQGSYEQYF. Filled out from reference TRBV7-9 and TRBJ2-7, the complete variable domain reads DTGVSQNPRHKITKRGQNVTFRCDPISEHNRLYWYRQTLGQGPEFLTYFQNEAQLEKSRLLSDRFSAERPKGSFSTLEIQRTEQGDSAMYLCASSPTRQGSYEQYFGPGTRLTVT.

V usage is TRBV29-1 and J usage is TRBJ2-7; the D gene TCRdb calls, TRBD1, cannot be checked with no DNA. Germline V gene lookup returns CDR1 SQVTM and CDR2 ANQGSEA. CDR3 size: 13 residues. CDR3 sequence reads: CSIRTVVSYEQYF.

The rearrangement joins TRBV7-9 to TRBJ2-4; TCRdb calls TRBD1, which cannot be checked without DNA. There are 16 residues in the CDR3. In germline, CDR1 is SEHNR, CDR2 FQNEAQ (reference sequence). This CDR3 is CASSSTRAPGANIQYF. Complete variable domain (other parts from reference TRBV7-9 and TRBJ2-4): DTGVSQNPRHKITKRGQNVTFRCDPISEHNRLYWYRQTLGQGPEFLTYFQNEAQLEKSRLLSDRFSAERPKGSFSTLEIQRTEQGDSAMYLCASSSTRAPGANIQYFGAGTRLSVL.

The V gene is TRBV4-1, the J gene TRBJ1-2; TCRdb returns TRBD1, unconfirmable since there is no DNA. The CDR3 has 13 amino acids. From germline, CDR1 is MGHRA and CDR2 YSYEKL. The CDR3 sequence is CASSPGDNYGYTF.

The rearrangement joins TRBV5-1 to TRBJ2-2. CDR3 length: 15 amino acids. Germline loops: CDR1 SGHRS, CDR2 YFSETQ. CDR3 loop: CASSLEGWSPGELFF.

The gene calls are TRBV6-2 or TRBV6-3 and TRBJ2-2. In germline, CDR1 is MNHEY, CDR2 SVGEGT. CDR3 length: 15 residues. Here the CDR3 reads CASNVRSVMTGELFF.

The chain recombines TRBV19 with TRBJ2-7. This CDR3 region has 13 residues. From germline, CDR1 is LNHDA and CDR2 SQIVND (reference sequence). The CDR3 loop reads CASSAGISYEQYF. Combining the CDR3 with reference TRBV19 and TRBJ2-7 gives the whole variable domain DGGITQSPKYLFRKEGQNVTLSCEQNLNHDAMYWYRQDPGQGLRLIYYSQIVNDFQKGDIAEGYSVSREKKESFPLTVTSAQKNPTAFYLCASSAGISYEQYFGPGTRLTVT.

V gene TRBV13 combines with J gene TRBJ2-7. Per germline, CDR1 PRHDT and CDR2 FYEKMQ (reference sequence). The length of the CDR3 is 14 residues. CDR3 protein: CASSLGTAGYEQYF.

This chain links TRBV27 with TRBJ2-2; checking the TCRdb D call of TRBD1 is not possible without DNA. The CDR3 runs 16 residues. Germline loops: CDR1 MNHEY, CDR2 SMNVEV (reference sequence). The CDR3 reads CASSTRQGAGTGELFF.

The CDR3 reads CASSLFSNSVGLFF. The J gene is TRBJ2-1, the V gene TRBV28; checking the TCRdb D call of TRBD1 is not possible without DNA. The length of the CDR3 is 14 residues. Germline CDR1 reads MDHEN; CDR2 reads SYDVKM. Combining the CDR3 with reference TRBV28 and TRBJ2-1 gives the whole variable domain DVKVTQSSRYLVKRTGEKVFLECVQDMDHENMFWYRQDPGLGLRLIYFSYDVKMKEKGDIPEGYSVSREKKERFSLILESASTNQTSMYLCASSLFSNSVGLFFGPGTRLTVL.

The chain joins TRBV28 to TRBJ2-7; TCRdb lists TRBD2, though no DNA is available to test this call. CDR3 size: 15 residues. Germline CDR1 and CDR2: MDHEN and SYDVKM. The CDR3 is CASSSTGTRPYEQYF.

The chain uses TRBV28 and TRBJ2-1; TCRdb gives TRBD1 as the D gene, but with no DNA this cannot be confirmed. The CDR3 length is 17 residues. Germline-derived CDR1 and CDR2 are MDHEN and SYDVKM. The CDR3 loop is CASSTNLGTGGGNEQFF.

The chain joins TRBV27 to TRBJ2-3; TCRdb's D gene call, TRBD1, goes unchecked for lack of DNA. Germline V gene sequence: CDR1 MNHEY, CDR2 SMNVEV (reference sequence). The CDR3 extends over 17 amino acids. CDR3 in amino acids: CASSLSGPGVHTDTQYF.

The CDR3 sequence is CASRVDRGRDETQYF. The chain has TRBV12-3 or TRBV12-4 and TRBJ2-5; TCRdb's D call, TRBD1, is unchecked because there is no DNA. The CDR3 is made up of 15 amino acids.

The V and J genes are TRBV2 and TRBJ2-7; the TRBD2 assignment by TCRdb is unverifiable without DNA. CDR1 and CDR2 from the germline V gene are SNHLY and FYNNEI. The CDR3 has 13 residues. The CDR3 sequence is CASSQGRGYEQYF.

The chain's CDR3 is CASKYGTDPNTEAFF. This rearrangement joins TRBV9 to TRBJ1-1; TCRdb's D gene call, TRBD1, goes unchecked for lack of DNA. Germline lookup yields CDR1 SGDLS and CDR2 YYNGEE. The CDR3 consists of 15 residues.

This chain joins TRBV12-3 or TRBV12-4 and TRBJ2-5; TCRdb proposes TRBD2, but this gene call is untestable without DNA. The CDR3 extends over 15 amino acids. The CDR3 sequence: CASSLWGGPQETQYF.

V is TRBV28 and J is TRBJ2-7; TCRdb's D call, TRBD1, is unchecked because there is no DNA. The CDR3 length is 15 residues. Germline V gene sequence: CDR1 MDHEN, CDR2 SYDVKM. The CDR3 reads CASSLEGQGKVEQYF.

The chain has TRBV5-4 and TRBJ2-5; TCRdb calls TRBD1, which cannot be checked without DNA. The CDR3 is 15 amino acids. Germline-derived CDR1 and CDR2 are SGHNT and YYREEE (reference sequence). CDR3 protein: CASSFGTGELETQYF.

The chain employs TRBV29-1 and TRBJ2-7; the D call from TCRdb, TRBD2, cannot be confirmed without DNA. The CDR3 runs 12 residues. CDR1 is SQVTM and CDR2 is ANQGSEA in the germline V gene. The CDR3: CSASGIHYEQYF.

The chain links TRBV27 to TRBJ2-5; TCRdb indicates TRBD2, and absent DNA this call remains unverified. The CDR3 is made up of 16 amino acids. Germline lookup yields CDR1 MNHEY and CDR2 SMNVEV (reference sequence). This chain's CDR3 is CASSARGADLGETQYF.

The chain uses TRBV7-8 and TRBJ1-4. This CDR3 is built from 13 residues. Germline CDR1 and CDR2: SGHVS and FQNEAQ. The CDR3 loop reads CATHRAWNEKLFF.

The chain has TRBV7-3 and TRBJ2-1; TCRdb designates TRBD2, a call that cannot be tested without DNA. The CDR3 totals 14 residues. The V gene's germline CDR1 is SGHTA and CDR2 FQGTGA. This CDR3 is CASSLELAGDEQFF.

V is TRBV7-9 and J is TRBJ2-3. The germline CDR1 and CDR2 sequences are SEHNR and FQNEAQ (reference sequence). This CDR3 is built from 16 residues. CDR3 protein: CASSSLSVWDTDTQYF.